Following are 5 T cell receptor beta chains from one sample sequenced in a study of T cells of healthy individuals. TCRdb analysed the 5' RACE reads with MiXCR anew, one entry per CDR3 protein. This table has about 41,000 distinct CDR3 sequences, approximately 4.5% appearing once. The source is a human donor in good health.

This clonotype appeared many times. The chain couples TRBV7-9 to TRBJ2-2, with D possibly called TRBD1 or TRBD2 (5 bases each). Germline V gene sequence: CDR1 SEHNR, CDR2 FQNEAQ (reference sequence). V was shortened by 6 bases and J by 7 bases, with 15 bases between the two germline ends. This CDR3 region has 14 residues. The CDR3 reads CASSGTSNYGELFF. In DNA, the CDR3 is TGTGCCAGCAGTGGGACCAGTAATTACGGGGAGCTGTTTTTT.

This clonotype turned up a few times. A much larger clone differs from this one at a single base, so this may be a read error. J is TRBJ1-1 and V is TRBV12-3 or TRBV12-4; the match to TRBD1 covers 7 bases. The CDR3 consists of 12 residues. V was pared by 6 bases and J by 6 bases, with 4 bases of the junction left unmatched. The CDR3 is CASSQGGAEAFF. Here the CDR3 DNA reads TGTGCCAGCAGCCAGGGGGGCGCTGAAGCTTTCTTT.

The table lists this clonotype with many counts. The chain carries TRBV6-2 or TRBV6-3 and TRBJ2-7; D is uncertain. Looked up from germline, CDR1 is MNHEY and CDR2 is SVGEGT. This CDR3 has 12 amino acids. V was clipped by 7 bases and J by 10 bases, with 17 bases between them. The CDR3 bases are TGTGCCAGCACTAACGTCCGGGCCTTCCAGTACTTC. This sequence encodes CASTNVRAFQYF.

This clonotype was seen ten or more times. V gene TRBV27 combines with J gene TRBJ1-1; D not resolved. The CDR3 is 13 amino acids. Trimming took off 6 bases at V and 1 base at J, with 9 bases between the two ends. The V gene's germline CDR1 is MNHEY and CDR2 SMNVEV (reference sequence). CDR3 in DNA: TGTGCCAGCAGACCCGGCTGGAACACTGAAGCTTTCTTT. Its translation is CASRPGWNTEAFF.

The J gene is TRBJ2-4, the V gene TRBV2, with D perhaps being TRBD1 or TRBD2 (5 bases each). The CDR3 runs to 15 residues. The germline V gene encodes CDR1 SNHLY and CDR2 FYNNEI. V was clipped by 6 bases and J by 0 bases, with 12 bases between them. CDR3 bases: TGTGCCAGCAGGGGGACCTTTCTAGCCAAAAACATTCAGTACTTC. Amino acids: CASRGTFLAKNIQYF.